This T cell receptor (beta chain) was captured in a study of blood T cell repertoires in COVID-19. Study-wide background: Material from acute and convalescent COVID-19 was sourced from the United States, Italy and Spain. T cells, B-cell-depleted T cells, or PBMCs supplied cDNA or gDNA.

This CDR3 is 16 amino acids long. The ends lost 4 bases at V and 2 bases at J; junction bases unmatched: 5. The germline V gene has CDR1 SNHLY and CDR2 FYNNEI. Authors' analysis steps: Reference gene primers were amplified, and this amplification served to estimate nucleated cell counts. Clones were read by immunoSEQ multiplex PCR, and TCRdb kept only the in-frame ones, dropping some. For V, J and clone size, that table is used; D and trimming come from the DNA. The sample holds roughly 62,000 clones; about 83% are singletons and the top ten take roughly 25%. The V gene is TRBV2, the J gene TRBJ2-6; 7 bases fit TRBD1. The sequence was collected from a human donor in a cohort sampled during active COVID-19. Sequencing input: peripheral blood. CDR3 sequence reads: CASSVGQLTGANVLTF. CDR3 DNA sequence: TGTGCCAGCAGTGTGGGACAGTTGACTGGGGCCAACGTCCTGACTTTC.